The 31 T cell receptor beta chains listed next were all sequenced from one sample in a study of blood T cell repertoires in COVID-19 (dated by TCRdb to the early 2020s). Library method: the immunoSEQ multiplex PCR assay. Not all clones reach the TCRdb copy of this immuneACCESS table, which keeps in-frame sequences only. Checked studies attribute under half of the gap to unresolved V genes and leave the rest unexplained. This sample lists around 250,000 clones; about 82% were detected once. The ten biggest clones cover about 12% of the sample. Sample: peripheral blood. Receptor source: a man older than 75 with acute or convalescent COVID-19.

The chain recombines TRBV28 with TRBJ1-2; D is uncertain. CDR3 length equals 11 residues. With 6 bases removed from V and 5 bases from J, the gap between germline ends came to 7 bases. CDR1 is MDHEN and CDR2 is SYDVKM in the germline V gene. The CDR3 bases are TGTGCCAGCAGCCTCCAGTATGGCTACACCTTC. This translates into CASSLQYGYTF.

The chain has TRBV5-8 and TRBJ1-5; TRBD1 agrees at 7 bases. The germline CDR1 and CDR2 sequences are SGHTS and YDEGEE. CDR3 length: 14 amino acids. Trimming removed 3 bases from V and 3 bases from J; junction bases left unmatched: 3. The CDR3 DNA follows: TGTGCCAGCAGCTGGGACAGTACCAATCAGCCCCAGCATTTT. Translation gives CASSWDSTNQPQHF.

This clone was counted between two and nine times. The chain recombines TRBV7-9 with TRBJ1-6, with D hard to call. Trimming shortened V by 1 base and J by 13 bases, and 17 bases separated the two germline ends. The CDR3 covers 15 residues. The germline V gene encodes CDR1 SEHNR and CDR2 FQNEAQ (reference sequence). The CDR3 spells CASSLGSTPSFPLHF. The CDR3 DNA reads as TGTGCCAGCAGCTTAGGATCTACCCCGTCATTCCCCCTCCACTTT.

This rearrangement joins TRBV18 to TRBJ2-3, with 8 bases fitting TRBD2. This CDR3 has 20 amino acids. Germline loops: CDR1 KGHSH, CDR2 LQKENI. With 1 base clipped from V and 0 bases from J, the junction kept 15 bases outside the gene matches. The CDR3 reads CASSPLPPGLAGSSTDTQYF. The DNA of the CDR3 is TGTGCCAGCTCACCACTTCCCCCCGGGCTAGCGGGCTCAAGCACAGATACGCAGTATTTT.

The V call is TRBV5-5, the J call TRBJ2-5; 8 bases are shared with TRBD2. Germline loops: CDR1 SGHKS, CDR2 YYEKEE (reference sequence). This CDR3 has 14 residues. Losses at the gene ends were 4 bases for V and 4 bases for J; bases not matched to a gene: 6. This CDR3 reads CASSPVAGGETQYF. The CDR3 DNA sequence: TGTGCCAGCAGCCCTGTCGCGGGAGGAGAGACCCAGTACTTC.

The CDR3 protein is CASSSHASGGSYEQYF. The CDR3 nucleotides read TGCGCCAGCAGCTCCCACGCTAGCGGGGGTTCCTACGAGCAGTACTTC. The J gene is TRBJ2-7, the V gene TRBV5-1; 10 nucleotides match TRBD2. The CDR3 is 16 residues long. CDR1 is SGHRS and CDR2 is YFSETQ in the germline V gene. V dropped 3 bases and J dropped 1; count of bases not matched to a gene: 7.

This chain links TRBV7-2 with TRBJ2-1; 10 bases fit TRBD1. This CDR3 comprises 15 residues. V gave up 8 bases and J gave up 5 bases; unmatched junction bases: 9. Germline assignment: CDR1 SGHTA and CDR2 FQGNSA. The CDR3 sequence is CASGRDRGRNNEQFF. CDR3 DNA: TGTGCCAGCGGTAGGGACAGGGGAAGGAACAATGAGCAGTTCTTC.

The chain recombines TRBV15 with TRBJ1-6; 7 bases are shared with TRBD1. The CDR3 length is 13 residues. Germline V gene sequence: CDR1 LNHNV, CDR2 YYDKDF (reference sequence). Trimming cost V 9 bases and J 2 bases; bases outside gene matches: 1. In DNA, the CDR3 is TGTGCCACGCAGGGGGCCTATAATTCACCCCTCCACTTT. Encoded protein: CATQGAYNSPLHF.

This clone was observed a handful of times. Other nucleotide sequences in the sample specify the same CDR3. The chain links TRBV11-2 to TRBJ1-1, with D maybe TRBD1 (5 bases). Trimming took 1 base from V and 2 from J, leaving 8 bases between them. The germline V gene has CDR1 SGHAT and CDR2 FQNNGV. The CDR3 is 14 amino acids. The CDR3: CASSLGGGNTEAFF. CDR3 nucleotide sequence: TGTGCCAGCAGCTTAGGGGGGGGTAACACTGAAGCTTTCTTT.

The chain joins TRBV6-5 to TRBJ1-6, with TRBD1 identical over 11 bases. Germline V gives CDR1 MNHEY, CDR2 SVGAGI. J lost 6 bases, V lost 6 bases, and 4 bases had no gene match. The CDR3 is made up of 15 amino acids. The CDR3 loop reads CASSRTGGPNSPLHF. As DNA, the CDR3 is TGTGCCAGCAGCCGGACAGGGGGCCCTAATTCACCCCTCCACTTT.

This clone was found once. This chain connects TRBV5-5 to TRBJ1-2; 10 bases agree with TRBD1. Germline values: CDR1 SGHKS, CDR2 YYEKEE (reference sequence). Germline trimming cut 2 bases from V and 5 bases from J; bases unmatched to any gene: 9. The CDR3 is 16 residues long. The CDR3 spells CASSFSRDRGRYGYTF. In nucleotides, the CDR3 is TGTGCCAGCAGCTTTTCCCGGGACAGGGGAAGGTATGGCTACACCTTC.

This chain connects TRBV24-1 to TRBJ1-2, with D maybe TRBD1 (5 bases). This CDR3 spans 16 amino acids. The germline V and J ends were trimmed by 2 bases and 3 bases, with 15 bases remaining between them. Germline V gene lookup returns CDR1 KGHDR and CDR2 SFDVKD. The CDR3 loop reads CATSDSARGGDYGYTF. DNA for the CDR3: TGTGCCACCAGTGATTCCGCCCGGGGAGGGGACTATGGCTACACCTTC.

This clone was detected a few times. The V call is TRBV3-1 (or the pseudogene TRBV3-2), the J call TRBJ1-2, with D unresolved. This CDR3 has 14 residues. V lost 1 base, J lost 7 bases, and 13 bases lay in between. CDR1 and CDR2 from the germline V gene are LGHDT and YNNKEL (reference sequence). The CDR3 sequence: CASSQAGGPGGYTF. The CDR3 region has the DNA TGTGCCAGCAGCCAAGCTGGAGGGCCGGGTGGCTACACCTTC.

The chain has TRBV12-5 and TRBJ2-1, with 9 nucleotides matching TRBD2. This CDR3 is built from 17 residues. The junction had 10 bases not matched to a gene; V was cut back by 2 bases and J by 5 bases. Germline V CDR1 and CDR2: LGHNT, FRNRAP. CDR3 coding DNA: TGTGCTAGTGGTTTGCTAGTAGCGGGAGTGTTCCACAATGAGCAGTTCTTC. Its protein is CASGLLVAGVFHNEQFF.

V is TRBV6-6 and J is TRBJ1-3; D unclear. V lost 4 bases to trimming and J lost 2 bases, with 15 bases between them. The CDR3 spans 16 residues. Germline V gene data show CDR1 as MNHNY and CDR2 as SVGAGI (reference sequence). This CDR3 is CASSSLGLGTGNTIYF. The DNA for the CDR3 is TGTGCCAGCAGTTCCCTTGGCCTTGGCACTGGAAACACCATATATTTT.

V usage is TRBV3-1 (or the pseudogene TRBV3-2) and J usage is TRBJ2-1, with a tentative D call TRBD2 (5 bases). The V end was cut by 2 bases, the J end by 4 bases, with 18 bases between. This CDR3 has 17 amino acids. Germline V gene data show CDR1 as LGHDT and CDR2 as YNNKEL (reference sequence). CDR3 bases: TGTGCCAGCAGCCAACGGGGTTTCAGTACGGCTTACAATGAGCAGTTCTTC. Protein product: CASSQRGFSTAYNEQFF.

The chain links TRBV2 to TRBJ2-1; possibly TRBD2 for D (5 bases). The V and J ends lost 7 bases and 4 bases respectively, with 11 bases between them. The CDR3 runs to 13 residues. From germline, CDR1 is SNHLY and CDR2 FYNNEI. CDR3 sequence reads: CASKASQYNEQFF. The CDR3 DNA is TGTGCCAGCAAGGCTAGCCAGTACAATGAGCAGTTCTTC. Full variable domain (missing parts from reference TRBV2 and TRBJ2-1): EPEVTQTPSHQVTQMGQEVILRCVPISNHLYFYWYRQILGQKVEFLVSFYNNEISEKSEIFDDQFSVERPDGSNFTLKIRSTKLEDSAMYFCASKASQYNEQFFGPGTRLTVL.

The chain combines TRBV4-1 with TRBJ1-2; 7 positions agree with TRBD1. CDR3 size: 17 residues. The germline V gene has CDR1 MGHRA and CDR2 YSYEKL. V dropped 2 bases and J dropped 2; count of bases not matched to a gene: 11. CDR3 sequence reads: CASSQPFQGGRNYGYTF. In DNA form, the CDR3 reads TGCGCCAGCAGCCAACCTTTTCAGGGGGGCCGAAACTATGGCTACACCTTC.

In this sample, this clone turned up once. The chain is built from TRBV6-5 and TRBJ1-1; tentatively, D is TRBD1 (6 bases). This CDR3 region has 14 residues. The V and J ends lost 6 bases and 1 base respectively, with 12 bases between them. Looked up from germline, CDR1 is MNHEY and CDR2 is SVGAGI. CDR3 in DNA: TGTGCCAGCAGGGCGGGGGCCCCGAACACTGAAGCTTTCTTT. It translates to CASRAGAPNTEAFF.

The V gene is TRBV10-3, the J gene TRBJ2-7; 10 nucleotides agree with TRBD2. CDR3 length: 15 amino acids. Germline CDR1 and CDR2: ENHRY and SYGVKD. J lost 2 bases, V lost 3 bases, and 4 bases had no gene match. The CDR3 DNA sequence: TGTGCCATCAGTGAAGTGACTAGCGGGCCCTACGAGCAGTACTTC. Protein: CAISEVTSGPYEQYF.

The chain has TRBV28 and TRBJ2-1; possible D gene TRBD2, 6 bases. Trimming removed 10 bases at V and 9 bases at J, with 19 bases between. CDR3 length: 13 amino acids. From germline, CDR1 is MDHEN and CDR2 SYDVKM. CDR3 residues: CATSRGWGGEQFF. CDR3 DNA sequence: TGTGCCACCTCAAGAGGGTGGGGAGGTGAGCAGTTCTTC.

The chain couples TRBV28 to TRBJ1-1; 7 positions match TRBD1. V shed 3 bases, J shed 2 bases, and the junction held 6 bases outside the gene matches. The CDR3 runs 15 residues. Germline-derived CDR1 and CDR2 are MDHEN and SYDVKM. The CDR3 nucleotides are TGTGCCAGCAGTTTTCGGGGACAGACAAACACTGAAGCTTTCTTT. It yields the protein CASSFRGQTNTEAFF.

This clone has only one observation. V and J are TRBV10-3 and TRBJ2-7; 8 positions match TRBD2. The CDR3 sequence is 13 residues long. Germline V lookup: CDR1 ENHRY, CDR2 SYGVKD. The trim removed 0 bases at V and 6 bases at J, leaving 1 base unmatched. The CDR3 DNA reads TGTGCCATCAGTGAGTCAGCGGGGGTCGAGCAGTACTTC. Translated, it gives CAISESAGVEQYF.

The DNA for the CDR3 is TGTGCCAGCAGTACCGACAGGGGGAATTCACCCCTCCACTTT. Translating gives CASSTDRGNSPLHF. The V gene is TRBV2, the J gene TRBJ1-6; 9 nucleotides align to TRBD1. The CDR3 runs 14 residues. The germline gives CDR1 SNHLY, CDR2 FYNNEI. The V gene end was trimmed by 5 bases and the J gene end by 7 bases; junction bases not matched to a gene: 3.

The chain couples TRBV5-1 to TRBJ2-2; D is possibly TRBD1 (6 bases). The V gene lost 0 bases and the J gene lost 5 bases, with 14 bases spanning the gap. The CDR3 spans 16 residues. Per germline, CDR1 SGHRS and CDR2 YFSETQ. The CDR3 protein is CASSLAMGARTGELFF. The CDR3, as DNA: TGCGCCAGCAGCTTGGCCATGGGGGCGAGGACCGGGGAGCTGTTTTTT.

The rearrangement links TRBV5-1 to TRBJ2-3, with 11 bases aligning to TRBD1. Per the germline V gene, CDR1 is SGHRS and CDR2 is YFSETQ. V shed 2 bases and J 4 bases; nucleotides not matched to a gene: 9. This CDR3 is 17 amino acids long. Here the CDR3 reads CASSFLLGQGGADTQYF. CDR3 in DNA: TGCGCCAGCAGCTTTTTACTGGGACAGGGGGGAGCAGATACGCAGTATTTT.

The chain uses TRBV12-3 or TRBV12-4 and TRBJ2-7; D is unclear. This CDR3 is built from 12 residues. V lost 1 base to trimming and J lost 3 bases, with 4 bases between them. The CDR3 DNA follows: TGTGCCAGCAGTTTAGGGAGCTACGAGCAGTACTTC. As protein: CASSLGSYEQYF.

This sequence joins TRBV4-3 and TRBJ1-5, with D unresolved. V lost 0 bases to trimming and J lost 8 bases, with 11 bases between them. Germline V gene lookup returns CDR1 LGHNA and CDR2 YSLEER. This CDR3 is built from 14 residues. The chain's CDR3 is CASSQDRFSKPQHF. As DNA, the CDR3 is TGCGCCAGCAGCCAAGATAGATTCTCTAAGCCCCAGCATTTT.

In this sample, this clone turned up a few times. The chain couples TRBV10-1 to TRBJ2-7, with D maybe TRBD1 (6 bases). Looked up from germline, CDR1 is WNHNN and CDR2 is SYGVQD (reference sequence). This CDR3 spans 15 amino acids. Trimming pared 2 bases from V and 5 bases from J, leaving 16 bases between. CDR3 in amino acids: CASSEEGQGYHEQYF. DNA of the CDR3: TGCGCCAGCAGTGAGGAAGGTCAGGGGTACCACGAGCAGTACTTC.

The chain has TRBV4-2 and TRBJ1-2, with 7 bases identical to TRBD1. The germline gives CDR1 LGHNA, CDR2 YNFKEQ. The CDR3 is made up of 17 amino acids. V gave up 0 bases and J gave up 4 bases; unmatched junction bases: 11. The CDR3 loop is CASSQEGTVSITYGYTF. CDR3 coding DNA: TGTGCCAGCAGCCAAGAGGGGACAGTGTCTATTACCTATGGCTACACCTTC.

This clone was counted a single time. The CDR3 nucleotides are TGCAGCGTGGGGACATCCAGCTACGAGCAGTACTTC. Encoded protein: CSVGTSSYEQYF. The chain employs TRBV29-1 and TRBJ2-7, with TRBD1 as a possible D gene (6 bases). Germline V CDR1 and CDR2: SQVTM, ANQGSEA. Deletions cut 6 bases from V and 3 bases from J, with 12 bases between. This CDR3 is 12 amino acids long.